One and the same sample provided the 5 T cell receptor beta chains below, sequenced in a study of T cells in Graves' hyperthyroidism and ophthalmopathy. RNA transcripts served as the template for amplifying TCR beta CDR3 regions. The TCR CDR3 was amplified in a first-round RT-PCR using the HTBI primer set. A single record per CDR3 protein comes from TCRdb applying MiXCR to the multiplex PCR reads. The sample lists about 400,000 distinct CDR3 sequences, more than 15% occurring once. The sample was blood. The receptors shown here come from a woman between 18 and 29 years old with Graves' hyperthyroidism.

The sample holds a few counts of this clonotype. CDR3 bases: TGTGCCAGCAGCCCAGGGCCCGCGGATGGCTACACCTTC. This encodes CASSPGPADGYTF. The gene calls are TRBV7-9 and TRBJ1-2; D may be TRBD1 (5 bases). This CDR3 region has 13 residues. The V gene's germline CDR1 is SEHNR and CDR2 FQNEAQ (reference sequence). V lost 5 bases and J lost 6, with 13 bases in between.

This clonotype was recorded at least ten times. This chain links TRBV20-1 with TRBJ2-7; D gene ambiguous. Trimming removed 3 bases from V and 0 bases from J, with 15 bases in between. The CDR3 is 15 residues long. CDR1 is DFQATT and CDR2 is SNEGSKA in the germline V gene (reference sequence). The CDR3 DNA follows: TGCAGTGCTAGCCTCGAAAGGGTAAGCTCCTACGAGCAGTACTTC. Residues: CSASLERVSSYEQYF.

Many counts were recorded for this clonotype. The chain links TRBV6-1 to TRBJ2-5, with D possibly matching TRBD2 (6 bases). The CDR3 runs 13 residues. CDR1 is MNHNS, CDR2 SASEGT, per germline. The V end lost 8 bases, the J end lost 11 bases, and 21 bases lay between the germline ends. The DNA of the CDR3 is TGTGCCAGCGGATCGTCGGGGGAGAGAGCGCAGTACTTC. Its translation is CASGSSGERAQYF.

This clonotype was counted many times. The chain combines TRBV20-1 with TRBJ1-5; 7 nucleotides agree with TRBD1. This CDR3 is built from 15 residues. CDR1 DFQATT and CDR2 SNEGSKA come from the germline V gene (reference sequence). V shed 6 bases and J 0 bases; nucleotides not matched to a gene: 8. Written as DNA, the CDR3 is TGCAGTGCCTCCGGGACAGCATCTAGCAATCAGCCCCAGCATTTT. Its translation is CSASGTASSNQPQHF.

The V call is TRBV4-1, the J call TRBJ1-4; 9 positions match TRBD1. CDR3 length: 18 amino acids. The junction had 10 bases not matched to a gene; V was cut back by 3 bases and J by 2 bases. Germline CDR1 reads MGHRA; CDR2 reads YSYEKL. This CDR3 reads CASSHNRGQGNTNEKLFF. The CDR3 coding sequence is TGCGCCAGCAGCCACAACCGGGGACAGGGTAATACTAATGAAAAACTGTTTTTT.